The present T cell receptor (beta chain) was sequenced within a study of tissue T cells after allogeneic stem cell transplantation. TCRdb's copy holds only in-frame clones and misses some; the assay was immunoSEQ multiplex PCR. The table shows some 6,600 clones, with over 40% occurring only once. Germline V CDR1 and CDR2: NSHNY, SYGAGN. This CDR3 comprises 11 residues. V was trimmed by 2 bases and J by 3 bases, leaving 3 bases between them. Time point meaning: mouse harvest day 7 after allogeneic transplant. Mouse grafts combined 10^7 T-cell-depleted bone marrow cells with 10^6 splenic CD5+ T cells. Mice had MHC-mismatched B6 into BALB/c GVHD, sampled day 7 or 14. This clone was recorded a few times. Mouse gene names apply. The read falls 1 residue short of the CDR3 end, and the missing part is taken from the germline J gene.

Material for sequencing was lymph node tissue. The receptor was isolated from a female BALB/c mouse given C57BL/6 T cells with graft-versus-host disease after an allogeneic hematopoietic cell transplant. The chain carries TRBV13-1 and TRBJ2-7, with D unresolved. The sequenced CDR3 bases are TGTGCCAGCAGTGAGAACTATGAACAGTAC. Its protein product is CASSENYEQY. Given in full, the CDR3 is CASSENYEQYF.